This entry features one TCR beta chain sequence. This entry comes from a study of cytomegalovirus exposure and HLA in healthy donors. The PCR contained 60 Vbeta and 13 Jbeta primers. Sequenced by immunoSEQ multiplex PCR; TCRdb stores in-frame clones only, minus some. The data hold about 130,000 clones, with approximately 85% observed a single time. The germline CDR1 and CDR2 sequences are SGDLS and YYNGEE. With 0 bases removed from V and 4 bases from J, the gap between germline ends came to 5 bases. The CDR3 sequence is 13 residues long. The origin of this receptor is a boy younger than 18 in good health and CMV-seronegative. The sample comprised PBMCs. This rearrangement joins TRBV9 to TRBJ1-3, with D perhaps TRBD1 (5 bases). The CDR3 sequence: CASSVEGGNTIYF. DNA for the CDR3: TGTGCCAGCAGCGTAGAGGGGGGAAACACCATATATTTT.